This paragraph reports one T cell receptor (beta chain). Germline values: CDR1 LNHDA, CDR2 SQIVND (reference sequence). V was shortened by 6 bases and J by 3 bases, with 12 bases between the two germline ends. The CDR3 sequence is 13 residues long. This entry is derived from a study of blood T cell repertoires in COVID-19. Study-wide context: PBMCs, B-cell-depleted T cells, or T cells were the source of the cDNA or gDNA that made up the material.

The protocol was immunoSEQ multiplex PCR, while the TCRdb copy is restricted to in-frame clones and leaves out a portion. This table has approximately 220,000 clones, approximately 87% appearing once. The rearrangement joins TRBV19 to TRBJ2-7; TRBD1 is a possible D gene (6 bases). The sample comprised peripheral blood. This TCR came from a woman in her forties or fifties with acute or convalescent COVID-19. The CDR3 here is CASRRDRSYEQYF. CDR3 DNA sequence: TGTGCCAGTAGACGCGACAGGAGCTACGAGCAGTACTTC. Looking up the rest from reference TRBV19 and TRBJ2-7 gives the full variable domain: DGGITQSPKYLFRKEGQNVTLSCEQNLNHDAMYWYRQDPGQGLRLIYYSQIVNDFQKGDIAEGYSVSREKKESFPLTVTSAQKNPTAFYLCASRRDRSYEQYFGPGTRLTVT.